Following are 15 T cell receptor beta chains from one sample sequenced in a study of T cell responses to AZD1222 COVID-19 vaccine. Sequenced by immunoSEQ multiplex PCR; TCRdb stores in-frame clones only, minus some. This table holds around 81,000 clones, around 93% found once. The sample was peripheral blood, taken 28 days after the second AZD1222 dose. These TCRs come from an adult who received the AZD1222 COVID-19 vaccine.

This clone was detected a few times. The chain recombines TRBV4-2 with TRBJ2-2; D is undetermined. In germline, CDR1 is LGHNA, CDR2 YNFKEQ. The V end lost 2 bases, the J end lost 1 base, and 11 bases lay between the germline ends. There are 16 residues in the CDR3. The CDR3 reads CASSQKAGWNTGELFF. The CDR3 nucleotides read TGTGCCAGCAGCCAAAAGGCCGGGTGGAACACCGGGGAGCTGTTTTTT.

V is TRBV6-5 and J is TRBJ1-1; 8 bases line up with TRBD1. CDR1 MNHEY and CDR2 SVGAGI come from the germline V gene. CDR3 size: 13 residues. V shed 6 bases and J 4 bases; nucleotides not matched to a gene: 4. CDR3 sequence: CASSRTGFTEAFF. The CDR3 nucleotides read TGTGCCAGCAGCCGGACAGGGTTCACTGAAGCTTTCTTT.

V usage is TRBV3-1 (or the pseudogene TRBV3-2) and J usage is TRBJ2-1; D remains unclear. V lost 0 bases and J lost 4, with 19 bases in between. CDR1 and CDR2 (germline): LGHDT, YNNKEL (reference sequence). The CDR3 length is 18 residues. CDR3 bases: TGTGCCAGCAGCCAAGATTCCCCTGGCGGTAGACCTTACAATGAGCAGTTCTTC. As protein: CASSQDSPGGRPYNEQFF.

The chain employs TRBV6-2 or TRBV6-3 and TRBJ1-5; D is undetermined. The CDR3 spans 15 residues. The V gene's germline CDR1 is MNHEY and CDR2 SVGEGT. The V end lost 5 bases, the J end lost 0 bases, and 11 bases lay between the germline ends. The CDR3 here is CASSGGPFSNQPQHF. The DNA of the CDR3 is TGTGCCAGCAGTGGAGGACCCTTTAGCAATCAGCCCCAGCATTTT.

In DNA form, the CDR3 reads TGTGCCAGCAGCGTAGGGTCCTCTAATGAAAAACTGTTTTTT. Its translation: CASSVGSSNEKLFF. The rearrangement links TRBV9 to TRBJ1-4, with D hard to call. This CDR3 region has 14 residues. Germline V gene data show CDR1 as SGDLS and CDR2 as YYNGEE. V was trimmed by 0 bases and J by 3 bases, leaving 6 bases between them.

CDR3 bases: TGTGCCAGCAGCGTAGCTGGGGCTCTACACGAGCAGTACTTC. Its protein is CASSVAGALHEQYF. The chain combines TRBV9 with TRBJ2-7; the D gene is possibly TRBD1 (5 bases). The V end lost 0 bases, the J end lost 5 bases, and 12 bases lay between the germline ends. This CDR3 comprises 14 residues. The germline V gene encodes CDR1 SGDLS and CDR2 YYNGEE.

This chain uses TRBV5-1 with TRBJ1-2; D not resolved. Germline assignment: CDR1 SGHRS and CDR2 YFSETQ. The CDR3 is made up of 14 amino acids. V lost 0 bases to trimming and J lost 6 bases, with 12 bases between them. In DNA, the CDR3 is TGCGCCAGCAGCTTGGCTCAGAAAGGGCATGGCTACACCTTC. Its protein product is CASSLAQKGHGYTF.

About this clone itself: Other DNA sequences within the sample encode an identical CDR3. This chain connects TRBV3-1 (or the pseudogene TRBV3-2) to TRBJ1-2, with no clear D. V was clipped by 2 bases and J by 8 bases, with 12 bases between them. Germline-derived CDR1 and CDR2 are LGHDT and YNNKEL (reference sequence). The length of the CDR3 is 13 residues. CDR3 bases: TGTGCCAGCAGCCAAACCGGGGTGCGGGGCTACACCTTC. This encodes CASSQTGVRGYTF.

CDR3 residues: CASSIRQGSGYEQYF. CDR3 sequence (DNA): TGTGCCAGTAGTATCCGACAGGGAAGTGGCTACGAGCAGTACTTC. The rearrangement links TRBV19 to TRBJ2-7; TRBD1 agrees at 7 bases. The CDR3 runs to 15 residues. After removal of 3 bases from V and 3 bases from J, the junction contained 8 bases not matched to a gene. The germline CDR1 and CDR2 sequences are LNHDA and SQIVND (reference sequence).

CDR3 region: CASSLVSGGEQYF. DNA for the CDR3: TGTGCCAGCAGCTTGGTGTCAGGGGGCGAGCAGTACTTC. This sequence joins TRBV5-4 and TRBJ2-7; TRBD1 aligns across 7 bases. After removal of 0 bases from V and 6 bases from J, the junction contained 3 bases not matched to a gene. This CDR3 contains 13 residues. CDR1 is SGHNT and CDR2 is YYREEE in the germline V gene (reference sequence).

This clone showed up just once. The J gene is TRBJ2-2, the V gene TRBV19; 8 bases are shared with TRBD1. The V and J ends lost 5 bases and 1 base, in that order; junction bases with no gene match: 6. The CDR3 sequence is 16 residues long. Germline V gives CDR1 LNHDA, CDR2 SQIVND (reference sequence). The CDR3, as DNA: TGTGCCAGTAGTCAGGGCGGGACAGGGAACACCGGGGAGCTGTTTTTT. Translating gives CASSQGGTGNTGELFF. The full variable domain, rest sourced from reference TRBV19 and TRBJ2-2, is DGGITQSPKYLFRKEGQNVTLSCEQNLNHDAMYWYRQDPGQGLRLIYYSQIVNDFQKGDIAEGYSVSREKKESFPLTVTSAQKNPTAFYLCASSQGGTGNTGELFFGEGSRLTVL.

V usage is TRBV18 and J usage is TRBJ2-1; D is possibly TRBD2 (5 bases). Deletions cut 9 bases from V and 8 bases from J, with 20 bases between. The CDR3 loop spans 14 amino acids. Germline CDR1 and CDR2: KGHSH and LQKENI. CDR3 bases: TGTGCCAGTTCCTATAACGGACTCAACGATGAGCAGTTCTTC. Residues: CASSYNGLNDEQFF.

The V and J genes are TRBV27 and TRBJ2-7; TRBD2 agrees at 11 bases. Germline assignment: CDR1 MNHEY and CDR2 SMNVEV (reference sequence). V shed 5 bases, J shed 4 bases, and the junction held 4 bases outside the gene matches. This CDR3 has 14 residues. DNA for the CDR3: TGTGCCAGCAGTCCCGGGACTAGCGGATACGAGCAGTACTTC. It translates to CASSPGTSGYEQYF.

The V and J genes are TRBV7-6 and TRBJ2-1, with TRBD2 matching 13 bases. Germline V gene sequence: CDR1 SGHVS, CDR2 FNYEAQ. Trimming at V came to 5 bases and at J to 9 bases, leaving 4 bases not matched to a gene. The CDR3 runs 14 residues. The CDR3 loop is CASSQGLAGSEQFF. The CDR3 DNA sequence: TGTGCCAGCAGCCAGGGACTAGCGGGATCTGAGCAGTTCTTC.

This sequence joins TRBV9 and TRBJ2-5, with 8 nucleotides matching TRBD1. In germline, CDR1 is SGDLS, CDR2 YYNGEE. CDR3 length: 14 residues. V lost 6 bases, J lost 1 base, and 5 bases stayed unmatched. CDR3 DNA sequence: TGTGCCAGCACCCTAGGGACAGGCCAAGAGACCCAGTACTTC. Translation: CASTLGTGQETQYF.